These 2 T cell receptor beta chains were all obtained from the same sample, sequenced in a study of blood T cell repertoires in COVID-19. Clones were read by immunoSEQ multiplex PCR, and TCRdb kept only the in-frame ones, dropping some. The table shows some 210,000 clones, with 80% to 90% occurring only once. The sequenced material came from peripheral blood. The receptors stem from a woman in her seventies with active or convalescent COVID-19.

The chain employs TRBV28 and TRBJ2-7; TRBD2 agrees at 9 bases. The CDR3 covers 15 residues. From germline, CDR1 is MDHEN and CDR2 SYDVKM. The ends lost 3 bases at V and 7 bases at J; junction bases unmatched: 10. The CDR3 bases are TGTGCCAGCAGTTTGTTAGCGGGAGTTTCGCGGGAGCAGTACTTC. This gives the protein CASSLLAGVSREQYF.

This clone has more than one count but fewer than ten. The chain combines TRBV4-2 with TRBJ2-1, with D possibly TRBD2 on 6 matching bases. This CDR3 is built from 15 residues. The germline CDR1 and CDR2 sequences are LGHNA and YNFKEQ. Between the trimmed V and J ends, which lost 2 bases and 6 bases, there was a span of 14 bases. CDR3 in amino acids: CASSQPGLDANEQFF. Written as DNA, the CDR3 is TGTGCCAGCAGCCAACCGGGACTCGACGCCAATGAGCAGTTCTTC.